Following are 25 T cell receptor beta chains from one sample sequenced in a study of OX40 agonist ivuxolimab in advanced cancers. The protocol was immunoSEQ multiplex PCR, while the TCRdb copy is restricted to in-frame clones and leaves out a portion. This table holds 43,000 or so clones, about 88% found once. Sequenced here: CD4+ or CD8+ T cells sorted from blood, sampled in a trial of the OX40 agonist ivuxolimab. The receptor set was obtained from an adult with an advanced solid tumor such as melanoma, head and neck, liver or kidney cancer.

CDR3 protein: CASSEGLADAYEQYF. The CDR3 DNA follows: TGTGCCAGCAGTGAAGGACTAGCGGATGCCTACGAGCAGTACTTC. The rearrangement joins TRBV6-1 to TRBJ2-7; 9 positions match TRBD2. CDR3 length equals 15 residues. J lost 2 bases, V lost 1 base, and 3 bases had no gene match. Germline loops: CDR1 MNHNS, CDR2 SASEGT.

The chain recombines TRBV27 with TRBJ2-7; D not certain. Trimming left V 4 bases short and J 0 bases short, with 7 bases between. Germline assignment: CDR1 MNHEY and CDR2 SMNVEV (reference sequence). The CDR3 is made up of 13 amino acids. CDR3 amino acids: CASSSFSSYEQYF. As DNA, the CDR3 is TGTGCCAGCAGTTCCTTCTCCTCCTACGAGCAGTACTTC.

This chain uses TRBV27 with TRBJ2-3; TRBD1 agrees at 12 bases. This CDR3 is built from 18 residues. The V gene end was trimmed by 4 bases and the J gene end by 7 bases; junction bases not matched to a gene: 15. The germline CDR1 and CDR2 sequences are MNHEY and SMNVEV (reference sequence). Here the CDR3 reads CASSSITSGTGGVNTQYF. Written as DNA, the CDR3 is TGTGCCAGCAGTTCCATCACTTCCGGGACAGGGGGCGTCAATACGCAGTATTTT.

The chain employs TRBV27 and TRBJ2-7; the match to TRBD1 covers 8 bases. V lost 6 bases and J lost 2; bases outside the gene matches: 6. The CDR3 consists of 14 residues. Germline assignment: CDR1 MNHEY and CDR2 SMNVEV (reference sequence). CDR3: CASRPGQGPYEQYF. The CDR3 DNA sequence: TGTGCCAGCAGGCCCGGACAGGGACCCTACGAGCAGTACTTC.

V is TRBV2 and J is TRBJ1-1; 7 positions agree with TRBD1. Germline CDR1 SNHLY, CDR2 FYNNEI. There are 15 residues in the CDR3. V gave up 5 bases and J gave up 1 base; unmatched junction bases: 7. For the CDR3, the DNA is TGTGCCAGCAGTCCAATAGGGACAGCGAACACTGAAGCTTTCTTT. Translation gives CASSPIGTANTEAFF.

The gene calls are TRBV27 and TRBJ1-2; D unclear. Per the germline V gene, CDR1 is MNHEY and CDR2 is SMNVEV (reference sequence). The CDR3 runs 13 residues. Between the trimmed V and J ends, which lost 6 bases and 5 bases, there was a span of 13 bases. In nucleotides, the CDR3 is TGTGCCAGCAGCCCGGAGGGCGCATATGGCTACACCTTC. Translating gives CASSPEGAYGYTF.

CDR3: CASRAPGGWSETQYF. CDR3 DNA: TGTGCCAGCAGGGCACCGGGGGGGTGGTCAGAGACCCAGTACTTC. The chain joins TRBV2 to TRBJ2-5; the match to TRBD2 covers 8 bases. The CDR3 sequence is 15 residues long. J was trimmed by 4 bases and V by 6 bases; bases with no gene match: 10. Germline CDR1 SNHLY, CDR2 FYNNEI.

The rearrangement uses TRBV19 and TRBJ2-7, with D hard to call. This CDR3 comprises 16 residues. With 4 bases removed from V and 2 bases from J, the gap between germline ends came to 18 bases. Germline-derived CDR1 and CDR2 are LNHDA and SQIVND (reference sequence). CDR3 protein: CASSTVSPDATYEQYF. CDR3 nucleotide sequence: TGTGCCAGTAGTACTGTCTCCCCGGATGCGACCTACGAGCAGTACTTC.

The CDR3 bases are TGTGCCAGCAGTGAAGCGCCCCTGAGGGTCGGAAACACCATATATTTT. This translates into CASSEAPLRVGNTIYF. The chain joins TRBV2 to TRBJ1-3; no reliable D call. The V gene's germline CDR1 is SNHLY and CDR2 FYNNEI. Trimming took off 0 bases at V and 4 bases at J, with 13 bases between the two ends. The CDR3 has 16 amino acids.

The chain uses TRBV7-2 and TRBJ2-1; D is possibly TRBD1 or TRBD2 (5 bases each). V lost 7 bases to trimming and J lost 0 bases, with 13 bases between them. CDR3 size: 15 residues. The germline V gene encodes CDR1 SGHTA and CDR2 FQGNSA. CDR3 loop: CASIRDLTSYNEQFF. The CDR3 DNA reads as TGTGCCAGCATCAGGGACCTCACCTCCTACAATGAGCAGTTCTTC.

The CDR3 region has the DNA TGTGCCAGCAGCTTGACCAGGGGGCAGGAGCAGTTCTTC. Translated, it gives CASSLTRGQEQFF. The chain carries TRBV6-5 and TRBJ2-1; TRBD1 matches 8 bases. Trimming at V came to 6 bases and at J to 10 bases, leaving 8 bases not matched to a gene. The length of the CDR3 is 13 residues. CDR1 is MNHEY and CDR2 is SVGAGI in the germline V gene.

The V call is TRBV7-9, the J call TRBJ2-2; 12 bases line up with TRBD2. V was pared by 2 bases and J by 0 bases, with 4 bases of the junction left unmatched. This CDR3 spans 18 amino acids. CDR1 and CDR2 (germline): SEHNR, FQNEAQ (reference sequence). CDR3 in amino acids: CASSLPSGRAPNTGELFF. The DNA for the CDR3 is TGTGCCAGCAGCTTACCTAGCGGGAGGGCCCCGAACACCGGGGAGCTGTTTTTT.

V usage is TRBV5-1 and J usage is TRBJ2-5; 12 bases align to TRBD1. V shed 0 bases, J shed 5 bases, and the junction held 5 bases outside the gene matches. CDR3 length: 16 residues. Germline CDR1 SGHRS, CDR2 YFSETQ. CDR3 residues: CASSLGDRGPGETQYF. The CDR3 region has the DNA TGCGCCAGCAGCTTGGGGGACAGGGGGCCGGGGGAGACCCAGTACTTC.

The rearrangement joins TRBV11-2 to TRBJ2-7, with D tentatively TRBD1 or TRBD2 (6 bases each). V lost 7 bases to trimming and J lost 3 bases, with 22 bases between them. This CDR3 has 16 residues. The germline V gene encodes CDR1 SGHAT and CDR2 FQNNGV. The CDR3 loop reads CASIARGGNLNYEQYF. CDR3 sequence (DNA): TGTGCCAGCATCGCTCGAGGGGGGAATTTAAACTACGAGCAGTACTTC.

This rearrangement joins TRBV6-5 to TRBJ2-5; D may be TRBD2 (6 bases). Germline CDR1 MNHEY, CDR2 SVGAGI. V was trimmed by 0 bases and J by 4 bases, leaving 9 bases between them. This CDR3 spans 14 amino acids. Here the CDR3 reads CASSYSGSIETQYF. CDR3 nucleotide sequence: TGTGCCAGCAGTTACTCCGGGAGCATAGAGACCCAGTACTTC.

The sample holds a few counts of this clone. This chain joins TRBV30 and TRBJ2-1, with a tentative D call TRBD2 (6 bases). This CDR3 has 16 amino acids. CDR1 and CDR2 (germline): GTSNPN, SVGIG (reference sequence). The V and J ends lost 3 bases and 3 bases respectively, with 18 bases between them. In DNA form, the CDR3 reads TGTGCCTGGAGCTCCAAGGCGCGCGGGAACTACAATGAGCAGTTCTTC. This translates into CAWSSKARGNYNEQFF.

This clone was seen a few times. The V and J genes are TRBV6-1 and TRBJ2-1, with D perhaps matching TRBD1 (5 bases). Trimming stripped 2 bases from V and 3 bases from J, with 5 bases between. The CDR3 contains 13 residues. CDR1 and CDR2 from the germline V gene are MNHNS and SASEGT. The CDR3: CASSETGYNEQFF. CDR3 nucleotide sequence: TGTGCCAGCAGTGAAACAGGCTACAATGAGCAGTTCTTC.

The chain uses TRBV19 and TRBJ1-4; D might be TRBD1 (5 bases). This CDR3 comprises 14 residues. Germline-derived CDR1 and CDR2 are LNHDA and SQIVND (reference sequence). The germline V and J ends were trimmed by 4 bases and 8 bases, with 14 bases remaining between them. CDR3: CASSSARVNEKLFF. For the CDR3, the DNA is TGTGCCAGTAGTAGTGCCAGGGTGAACGAAAAACTGTTTTTT.

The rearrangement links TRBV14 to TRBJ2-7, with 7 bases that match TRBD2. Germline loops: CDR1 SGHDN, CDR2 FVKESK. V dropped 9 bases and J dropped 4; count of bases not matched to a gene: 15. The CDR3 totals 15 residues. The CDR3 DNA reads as TGTGCCAGATGGGACTACACCCCGTCTCTTTACGAGCAGTACTTC. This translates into CARWDYTPSLYEQYF.

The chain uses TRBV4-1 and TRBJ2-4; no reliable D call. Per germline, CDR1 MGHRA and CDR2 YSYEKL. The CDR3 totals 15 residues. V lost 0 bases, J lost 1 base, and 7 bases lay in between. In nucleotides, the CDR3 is TGCGCCAGCAGCCAAGAAAAGGCGGCCAAAAACATTCAGTACTTC. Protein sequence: CASSQEKAAKNIQYF.

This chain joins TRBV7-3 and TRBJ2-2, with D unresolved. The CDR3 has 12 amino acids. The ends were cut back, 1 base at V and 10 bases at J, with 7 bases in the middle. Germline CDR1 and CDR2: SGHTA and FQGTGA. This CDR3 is CASSLNSKELFF. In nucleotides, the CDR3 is TGTGCCAGCAGCTTAAACTCCAAGGAGCTGTTTTTT.

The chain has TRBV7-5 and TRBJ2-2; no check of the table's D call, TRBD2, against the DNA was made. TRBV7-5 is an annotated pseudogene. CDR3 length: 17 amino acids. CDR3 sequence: CARSHTGLPINTGELFF. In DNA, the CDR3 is TGTGCCAGAAGTCACACGGGACTGCCGATAAACACCGGGGAGCTGTTTTTT.

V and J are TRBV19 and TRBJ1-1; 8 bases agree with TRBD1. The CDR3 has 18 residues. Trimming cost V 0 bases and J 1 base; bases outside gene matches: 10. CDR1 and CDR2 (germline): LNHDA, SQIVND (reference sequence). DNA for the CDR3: TGTGCCAGTAGTATAGATCCGGACAGGGAGCTGGAGAACACTGAAGCTTTCTTT. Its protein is CASSIDPDRELENTEAFF.

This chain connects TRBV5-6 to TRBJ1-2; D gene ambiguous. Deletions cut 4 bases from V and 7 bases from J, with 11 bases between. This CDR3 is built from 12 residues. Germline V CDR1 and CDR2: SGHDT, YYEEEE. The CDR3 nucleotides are TGTGCCAGCAGCCTTGGATCGGGTGGCTACACCTTC. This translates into CASSLGSGGYTF.

The CDR3 DNA follows: TGTGCCAGCAGTTACCCGGGACAGAAAAACACCGGGGAGCTGTTTTTT. Translation gives CASSYPGQKNTGELFF. J is TRBJ2-2 and V is TRBV2; 7 nucleotides line up with TRBD1. CDR3 length: 16 residues. V lost 5 bases and J lost 2; bases outside the gene matches: 8. From germline, CDR1 is SNHLY and CDR2 FYNNEI.